Listed below are T cell receptor beta chains from one sample, sequenced in a study of regulatory T cells in long-lasting Graves disease. From the multiplex PCR reads, TCRdb called clonotypes with MiXCR, one entry per CDR3 protein. The sample has about 470,000 distinct CDR3 sequences, under 25% seen once. Sequences were derived from peripheral blood mononuclear cells (PBMCs), sampled when the disease was refractory, from a patient treated with antithyroid drugs. These receptors were obtained from a female donor with Graves disease. The conserved cysteine and the conserved F or W are not part of the CDR3 here. The order of the fields is clone size, V gene, J gene, CDR3 protein. Only part of the rows carry a size: once, few, many, or a class if the clone is expanded.

many	TRBV28	TRBJ2-5	ASSLPRGAQY
many	TRBV3-1	TRBJ1-1	ASSLTGLTEAF
many	TRBV6-1	TRBJ2-7	ASKGGVYSYEQY
few	TRBV3-1	TRBJ2-1	ASSPGLAVYNEQF
NA	TRBV5-1	TRBJ1-1	ASRDDRTSLNTEAF
NA	TRBV30	TRBJ1-1	ACPPRVGTEAF
many	TRBV28	TRBJ2-7	ASRDSPYEQY
many	TRBV12-3/TRBV12-4	TRBJ1-5	ASSFGNQPQH
NA	TRBV2	TRBJ1-1	ASYDWSEAF
NA	TRBV4-3	TRBJ2-7	ASSQQLAGVGYEQY
few	TRBV30	TRBJ1-1	AWKKGPPAAF
NA	TRBV5-6	TRBJ1-1	ASSLTGLLGTEAF
once	TRBV28	TRBJ2-7	ASKVGSEQY
many	TRBV6-1	TRBJ1-2	ASSEALTGGAGYT
many	TRBV7-6	TRBJ2-7	ASSLARAEQY
few	TRBV20-1	TRBJ1-5	SASDRGGTISNQPQH
NA	TRBV15	TRBJ2-7	ATSRARRGPYEQY
many	TRBV7-6	TRBJ1-2	ASSLAGTGRHGYT
few	TRBV5-5	TRBJ1-1	ASSFGDLWVAF
many	TRBV2	TRBJ1-2	ASSEGTVFYGYT
many	TRBV13	TRBJ1-2	ASSLGRTGHGYT
NA	TRBV10-3	TRBJ1-5	AISDSANQPQH
many	TRBV28	TRBJ2-5	ASSTAQWETQY
NA	TRBV6-5	TRBJ2-7	AGSYSTETYEQY
few	TRBV3-1	TRBJ1-5	ASSRTDSNQPQH
many	TRBV20-1	TRBJ2-5	SASLAVTSGGREETQY
NA	TRBV4-1	TRBJ2-7	ASSQDGTGNYEQY
many	TRBV5-6	TRBJ2-5	ASSDNRGRETQY
few	TRBV30	TRBJ1-4	AWRGTRAKLF
NA	TRBV7-6	TRBJ2-5	ASSRSGTDFSRDGRTQY
many	TRBV15	TRBJ1-1	ATSKRDGDEAF
NA	TRBV20-1	TRBJ2-2	SARGYNTGELF
many	TRBV7-2	TRBJ2-7	ASSPGTTPSYEQY
many	TRBV10-3	TRBJ1-1	ALRASGNTEAF
few	TRBV11-2	TRBJ2-7	ASSLFLGVTYEQY
NA	TRBV4-3	TRBJ2-7	ASSPYPPGQDYEQY
NA	TRBV28	TRBJ1-4	ASSWDGNEKLF
many	TRBV12-3/TRBV12-4	TRBJ1-1	ASSLPGGTEAF
many	TRBV27	TRBJ2-7	ASSRRDTTPYEQY
NA	TRBV20-1	TRBJ1-5	SARERTGYGQTQH
many	TRBV12-3/TRBV12-4	TRBJ2-7	ASTLGPFYEQY
few	TRBV9	TRBJ1-5	ASSPAGGDNQPQH
NA	TRBV12-3/TRBV12-4	TRBJ2-2	ASSLGQYSEQYFGPGTGELF
NA	TRBV19	TRBJ1-2	ASSFSASNYGYT
NA	TRBV7-2	TRBJ2-1	ASSLEGTGGNEQF
NA	TRBV5-1	TRBJ2-1	ASSLGQGSHNEQF